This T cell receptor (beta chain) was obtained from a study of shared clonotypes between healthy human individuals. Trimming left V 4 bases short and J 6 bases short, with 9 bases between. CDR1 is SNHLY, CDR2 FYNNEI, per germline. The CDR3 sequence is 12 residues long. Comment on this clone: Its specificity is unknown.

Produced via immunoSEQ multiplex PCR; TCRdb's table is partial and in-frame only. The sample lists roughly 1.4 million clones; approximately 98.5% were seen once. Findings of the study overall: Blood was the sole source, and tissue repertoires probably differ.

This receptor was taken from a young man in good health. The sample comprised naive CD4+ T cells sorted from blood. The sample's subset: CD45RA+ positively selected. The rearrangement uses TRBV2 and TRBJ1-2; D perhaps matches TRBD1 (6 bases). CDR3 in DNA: TGTGCCAGCAGTGTCCCAGGGGATGGCTACACCTTC. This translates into CASSVPGDGYTF.